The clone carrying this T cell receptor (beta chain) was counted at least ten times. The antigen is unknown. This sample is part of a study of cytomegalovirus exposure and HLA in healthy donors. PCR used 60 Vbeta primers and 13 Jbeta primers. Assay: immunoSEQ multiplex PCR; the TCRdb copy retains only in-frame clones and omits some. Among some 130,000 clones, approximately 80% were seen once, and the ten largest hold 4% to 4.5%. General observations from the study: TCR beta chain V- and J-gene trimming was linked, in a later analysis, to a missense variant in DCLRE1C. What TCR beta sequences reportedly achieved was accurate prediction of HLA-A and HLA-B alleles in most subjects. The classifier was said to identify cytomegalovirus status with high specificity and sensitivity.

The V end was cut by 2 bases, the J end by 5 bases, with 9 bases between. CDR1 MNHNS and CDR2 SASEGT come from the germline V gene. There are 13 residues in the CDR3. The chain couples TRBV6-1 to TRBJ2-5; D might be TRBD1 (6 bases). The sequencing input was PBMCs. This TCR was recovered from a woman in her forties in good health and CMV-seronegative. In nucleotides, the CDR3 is TGTGCCAGCAGTGAACAGGGACACGAGACCCAGTACTTC. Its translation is CASSEQGHETQYF.